The sample holds a few counts of the clone carrying this T cell receptor (beta chain). The antigen is undetermined. The data derive from a study of T cells in localized non-small cell lung cancer. CDR3 length: 16 amino acids. Germline CDR1 and CDR2: MNHGY and SAAAGT. V lost 0 bases and J lost 5; bases outside the gene matches: 8. The repertoire was sequenced with immunoSEQ multiplex PCR; TCRdb's copy has only in-frame clones and lacks some. The table records about 4,400 clones, roughly 21% of them present only once. Regarding the study as a whole: Adjacent lung was found to contain a median approximately 60 of the top 100 tumor clones. Longer overall survival was linked to higher blood T cell density.

This TCR was recovered from a female donor older than 55 with stage I lung adenocarcinoma. The material was lung tumor tissue, obtained before any cancer treatment. The chain couples TRBV6-8 to TRBJ1-1; 8 positions agree with TRBD1. CDR3: CASSYSIRGRWTEAFF. In DNA form, the CDR3 reads TGTGCCAGCAGTTACTCCATCAGGGGGCGATGGACTGAAGCTTTCTTT.